This T cell receptor (beta chain) was identified in a study of CD8 T cells in Susac syndrome. Reverse transcription of roughly 0.5 to 1 ug RNA was performed with random hexamers. TCRdb redid the calling of the immunoSEQ multiplex PCR reads with MiXCR, one entry per CDR3 protein. In the table there are approximately 150,000 distinct CDR3 sequences, 65% to 90% of which are singletons. This clonotype was recorded once. Per germline, CDR1 SGHRS and CDR2 YFSETQ. The CDR3 is made up of 15 amino acids. Trimming shortened V by 7 bases and J by 1 base, and 15 bases separated the two germline ends. This TCR came from a human donor with multiple sclerosis. This sequence joins TRBV5-1 and TRBJ1-5, with D unresolved. Sequenced sample: CD8+ T cells from PBMCs. Here the CDR3 reads CASCQPEISNQPQHF. The CDR3 DNA reads TGCGCCAGCTGCCAGCCAGAAATCAGCAATCAGCCCCAGCATTTT.